This T cell receptor (beta chain) is drawn from a study of shared T cell receptors in the human thymus. This table comes from immunoSEQ multiplex PCR, and its TCRdb copy is limited to in-frame clones, with some not included. The repertoire includes just under 550,000 clones, approximately 80% of them detected once, and more than 0.01% sits in the top ten. V lost 6 bases and J 1 base, leaving 12 bases between the germline ends. The CDR3 runs to 13 residues. The germline gives CDR1 SQVTM, CDR2 ANQGSEA. Separately, the same data were catalogued under a study of human thymus T cells. Turning to that study: Donors were healthy Finnish infants having corrective surgery for congenital heart defects. Corrective cardiac operations yielded the resected thymus tissue. Repertoires sampled from thymus and blood appeared biased in V and J gene usage.

The chain uses TRBV29-1 and TRBJ1-2, with no clear D. This clonotype originated in a boy under two years old with a congenital heart defect. Material: thymocytes. The CDR3: CSVFSDYNYGYTF. The DNA of the CDR3 is TGCAGCGTCTTCTCCGACTATAACTATGGCTACACCTTC.